This TCR beta chain was recorded in a study of cytomegalovirus exposure and HLA in healthy donors. Comment on this clone: The antigen remains unidentified.

The PCR used 60 Vbeta and 13 Jbeta primers. Measured with immunoSEQ multiplex PCR; TCRdb has only the in-frame clones, and not every one. The sample records about 150,000 clones, about 82% being singletons. Study-wide points: In an earlier analysis, productive rearrangement rates for most beta V segments clustered near 87% or 30%. The majority of CMV-associated TCR beta chains were reported as apparently HLA-restricted in a later analysis. There were some public TCRs occurring in many donors, but most TCR sequences were rare. In a later analysis, TCR beta V- and J-gene trimming showed a link to a missense DCLRE1C variant.

Sequencing was carried out using PBMCs. The TCR comes from a woman aged 40-49 years in good health and CMV-seropositive.

The CDR3 sequence: CASSLGGIGGASRYEQYF. The CDR3 DNA follows: TGCGCCAGCAGCTTGGGTGGGATAGGGGGCGCCAGTCGCTACGAGCAGTACTTC. The chain is built from TRBV5-1 and TRBJ2-7; 7 bases line up with TRBD1. J gave up 3 bases and V 0 bases, and 15 bases lay outside the gene matches. Germline loops: CDR1 SGHRS, CDR2 YFSETQ. The CDR3 spans 18 residues. The variable domain in full, with the rest retrieved from reference TRBV5-1 and TRBJ2-7, is KAGVTQTPRYLIKTRGQQVTLSCSPISGHRSVSWYQQTPGQGLQFLFEYFSETQRNKGNFPGRFSGRQFSNSRSEMNVSTLELGDSALYLCASSLGGIGGASRYEQYFGPGTRLTVT.